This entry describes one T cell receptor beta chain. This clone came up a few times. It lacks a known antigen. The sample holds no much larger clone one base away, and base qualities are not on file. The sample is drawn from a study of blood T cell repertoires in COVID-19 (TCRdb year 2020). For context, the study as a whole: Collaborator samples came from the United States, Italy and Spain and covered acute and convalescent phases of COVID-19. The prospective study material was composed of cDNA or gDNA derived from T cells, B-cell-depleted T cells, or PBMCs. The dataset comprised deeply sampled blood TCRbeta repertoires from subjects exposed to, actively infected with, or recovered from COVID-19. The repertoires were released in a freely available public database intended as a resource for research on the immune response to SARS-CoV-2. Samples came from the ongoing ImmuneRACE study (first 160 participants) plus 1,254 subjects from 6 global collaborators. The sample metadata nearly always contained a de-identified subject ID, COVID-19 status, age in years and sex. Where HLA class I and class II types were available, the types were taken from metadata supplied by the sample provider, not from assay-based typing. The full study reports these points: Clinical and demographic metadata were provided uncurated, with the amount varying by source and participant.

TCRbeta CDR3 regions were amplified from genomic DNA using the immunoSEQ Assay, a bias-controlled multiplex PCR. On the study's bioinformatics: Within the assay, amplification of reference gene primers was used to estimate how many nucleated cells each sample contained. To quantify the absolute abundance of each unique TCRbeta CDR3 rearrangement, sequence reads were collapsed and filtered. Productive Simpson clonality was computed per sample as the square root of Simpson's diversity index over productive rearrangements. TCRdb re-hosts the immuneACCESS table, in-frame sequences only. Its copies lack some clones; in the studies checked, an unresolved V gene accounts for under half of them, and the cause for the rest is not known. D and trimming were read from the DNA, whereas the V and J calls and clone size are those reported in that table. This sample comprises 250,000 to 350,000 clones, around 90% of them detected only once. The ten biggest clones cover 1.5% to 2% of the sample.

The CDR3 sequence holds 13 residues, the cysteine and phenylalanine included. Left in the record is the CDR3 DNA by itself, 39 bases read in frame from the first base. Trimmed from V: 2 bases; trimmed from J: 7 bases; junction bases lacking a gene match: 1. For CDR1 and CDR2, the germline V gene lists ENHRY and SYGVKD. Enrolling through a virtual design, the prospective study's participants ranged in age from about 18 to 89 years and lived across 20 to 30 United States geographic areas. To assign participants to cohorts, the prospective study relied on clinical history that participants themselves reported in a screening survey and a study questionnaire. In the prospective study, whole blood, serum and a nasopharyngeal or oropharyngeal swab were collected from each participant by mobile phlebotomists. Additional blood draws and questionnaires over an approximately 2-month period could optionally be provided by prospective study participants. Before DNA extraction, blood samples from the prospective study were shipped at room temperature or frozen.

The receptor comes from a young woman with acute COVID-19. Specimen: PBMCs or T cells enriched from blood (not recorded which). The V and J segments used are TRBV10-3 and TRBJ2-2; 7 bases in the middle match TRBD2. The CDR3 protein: CAISEGEGGELFF. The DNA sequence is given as TGTGCCATCAGTGAGGGGGAGGGCGGGGAGCTGTTTTTT.